Sequencing of this T cell receptor (beta chain) was carried out in a study of blood T cell repertoires in COVID-19 (TCRdb year 2020). Broadly, across the study: Samples covering the acute and convalescent phases of COVID-19 were provided by collaborators in the United States, Italy and Spain. The prospective study material was composed of cDNA or gDNA derived from T cells, B-cell-depleted T cells, or PBMCs. The dataset comprised deeply sampled blood TCRbeta repertoires from subjects exposed to, actively infected with, or recovered from COVID-19. The repertoires were released in a freely available public database intended as a resource for research on the immune response to SARS-CoV-2. Samples came from the ongoing ImmuneRACE study (first 160 participants) plus 1,254 subjects from 6 global collaborators. A de-identified subject ID, COVID-19 status, age in years and sex were almost always included in the sample metadata. HLA class I and class II types, where available, came from metadata supplied by the sample provider rather than from assay-based typing.

The paper's findings and limits, for the study overall: Clinical and demographic metadata were provided uncurated, with the amount varying by source and participant.

On this clone itself: Its antigen remains unidentified. No much larger clone is present one base from it, and per-base qualities are unavailable.

Trimmed from V: 4 bases; trimmed from J: 4 bases; junction bases lacking a gene match: 5. The cysteine opens and the phenylalanine closes a CDR3 of 14 amino acids. The DNA shown is the 42-base CDR3, in frame from base 1. CDR1 MNHEY and CDR2 SVGAGI were looked up in the germline V gene. Collaborating institutions collected whole blood in K2EDTA tubes following their own protocols. For TCRbeta analysis, collaborators shipped samples in one of three forms: frozen whole blood, isolated PBMCs, or DNA extracted from either of those sample types. TCRbeta CDR3 regions were amplified from genomic DNA by means of the immunoSEQ Assay, a bias-controlled multiplex PCR. The authors' pipeline ran thus. The number of nucleated cells in each sample was estimated from the amplification of reference gene primers within the assay. To quantify the absolute abundance of each unique TCRbeta CDR3 rearrangement, sequence reads were collapsed and filtered. For each sample, productive Simpson clonality was calculated as the square root of Simpson's diversity index across productive rearrangements. TCRdb provides this immuneACCESS table in a form limited to in-frame rearrangements. Some clones are lacking; in checked studies, under half of them reflect an unresolved V gene, and why the rest are absent is not known. V, J and clone size are taken as reported in that table, and D and trimming were inferred from the DNA itself. For this sample the table gives 80,000 or so clones, of which 81% were detected only once. Clones ranked in the top ten supply 44% of the sample.

The chain employs TRBV6-5 and TRBJ2-7, with TRBD1 matching 9 junction bases. The sequencing sample was made of peripheral blood. The sequence was collected from a man at least 80 years old with acute or convalescent COVID-19. The CDR3 amino acid sequence is: CASSSPGTGYEQYF. Read as DNA, the sequence is TGTGCCAGCAGTTCCCCCGGGACAGGGTACGAGCAGTACTTC.